This T cell receptor (beta chain) was sequenced during a study of glioma-infiltrating T cells after dendritic cell vaccination. Findings and limits, study-wide: TCR clonality showed no direct relationship with survival.

In this sample, this clone turned up once. Its antigen is not known. The time point here: after dendritic cell vaccination, including at tumor progression/relapse. From germline, CDR1 is SGHAT and CDR2 FQNNGV. The junction had 5 bases not matched to a gene; V was cut back by 3 bases and J by 0 bases. The CDR3 consists of 17 residues. The repertoire was sequenced with immunoSEQ multiplex PCR; TCRdb's copy has only in-frame clones and lacks some. The data hold tens of thousands of clones, with roughly 85% observed a single time. The chain employs TRBV11-2 and TRBJ2-6; the match to TRBD1 covers 7 bases. This receptor was obtained from a human donor with glioblastoma. Source: blood, taken after dendritic cell vaccination. CDR3 coding DNA: TGTGCCAGCAGCTTGACAGGGTTCAGCTCTGGGGCCAACGTCCTGACTTTC. This translates into CASSLTGFSSGANVLTF.